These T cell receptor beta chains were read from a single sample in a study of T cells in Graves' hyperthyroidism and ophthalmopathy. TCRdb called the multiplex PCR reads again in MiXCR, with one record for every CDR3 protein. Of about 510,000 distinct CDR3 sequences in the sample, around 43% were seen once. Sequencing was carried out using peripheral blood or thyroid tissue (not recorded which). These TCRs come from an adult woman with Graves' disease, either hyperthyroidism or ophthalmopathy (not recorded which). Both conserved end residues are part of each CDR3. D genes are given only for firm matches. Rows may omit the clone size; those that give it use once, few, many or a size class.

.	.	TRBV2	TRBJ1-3	CASTEGGTGNTIYF	TGTGCCAGCACCGAGGGAGGGACTGGAAACACCATATATTTT
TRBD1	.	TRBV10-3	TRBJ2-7	CASSWGQQYEQYF	TGTGCCAGCAGTTGGGGACAGCAATACGAACAGTACTTC
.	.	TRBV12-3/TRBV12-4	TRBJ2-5	CASSYSIKSFETQYF	TGTGCCAGCAGTTACTCGATAAAGAGTTTTGAGACCCAGTACTTC
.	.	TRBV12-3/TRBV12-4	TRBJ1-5	CASSFRQRQNQPQHF	TGTGCCAGCAGTTTCCGACAGAGACAAAATCAGCCCCAGCATTTT
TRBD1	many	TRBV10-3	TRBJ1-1	CAISGDRGTEAFF	TGTGCCATCAGTGGGGACAGGGGTACTGAAGCTTTCTTT
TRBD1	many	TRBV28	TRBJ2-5	CASSSRQGIETQYF	TGTGCCAGCAGTTCCCGACAGGGAATTGAGACCCAGTACTTC
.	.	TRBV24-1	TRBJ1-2	CGRPKGNYGYTF	TGTGGCAGACCGAAGGGTAACTATGGCTACACCTTC
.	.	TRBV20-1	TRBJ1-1	CSAPGDSGAEAFF	TGCAGTGCTCCCGGGGACTCCGGGGCTGAAGCTTTCTTT
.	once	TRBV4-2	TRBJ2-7	CASFLYEQYF	TGTGCCAGCTTCTTATACGAGCAGTACTTC
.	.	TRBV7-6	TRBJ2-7	CASSLTQGRGYEQYF	TGTGCCAGCAGCTTAACCCAGGGGAGGGGCTACGAGCAGTACTTC
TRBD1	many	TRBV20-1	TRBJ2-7	CSAIRDRGHEQYF	TGCAGTGCTATCCGGGACAGGGGACACGAGCAGTACTTC
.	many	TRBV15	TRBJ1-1	CATSRDRAALNTEAFF	TGTGCCACCAGCAGAGATCGGGCAGCCTTGAACACTGAAGCTTTCTTT
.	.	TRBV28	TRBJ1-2	CASSQGVHGYTF	TGTGCCAGCAGCCAGGGTGTACATGGCTACACCTTC
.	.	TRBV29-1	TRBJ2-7	CSGTGPKAYEQYF	TGCAGCGGGACGGGACCGAAAGCCTACGAGCAGTACTTC
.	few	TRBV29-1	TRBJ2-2	CSVRTVSNTGELFF	TGCAGCGTAAGGACAGTGTCGAACACCGGGGAGCTGTTTTTT
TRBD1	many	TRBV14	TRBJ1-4	CASSQDLIRGQEEKLFF	TGTGCCAGCAGCCAAGATTTGATTAGGGGGCAAGAAGAAAAACTGTTTTTT
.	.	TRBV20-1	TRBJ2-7	CSARPRITEGEQYF	TGCAGTGCTAGACCCAGGATTACGGAAGGAGAGCAGTACTTC
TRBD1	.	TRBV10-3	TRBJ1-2	CAISAGQGSYGYTF	TGTGCCATCAGTGCCGGACAGGGGAGCTATGGCTACACCTTC
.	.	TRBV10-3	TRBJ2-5	CAISRKREETQYF	TGTGCCATCAGCCGCAAGAGGGAAGAGACCCAGTACTTC
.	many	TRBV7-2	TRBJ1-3	CASSLDGLNTIYF	TGTGCCAGCAGCTTAGATGGGTTAAACACCATATATTTT
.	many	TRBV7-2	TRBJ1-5	CASSLMGDGPQHF	TGTGCCAGCAGCTTAATGGGCGACGGCCCCCAGCATTTT
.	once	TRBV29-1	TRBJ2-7	CSAGKAYEQYF	TGCAGCGCGGGTAAGGCGTACGAGCAGTACTTC
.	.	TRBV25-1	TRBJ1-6	CASSRQPVDSPLHF	TGTGCCAGCAGTCGACAACCGGTTGATTCACCCCTCCACTTT
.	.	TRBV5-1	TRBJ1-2	CASRRLAGVAGYTF	TGCGCCAGCAGAAGACTAGCGGGAGTGGCTGGCTACACCTTC
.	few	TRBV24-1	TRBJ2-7	CATSDLGSYEQYF	TGTGCCACCAGTGATTTGGGCTCCTACGAGCAGTACTTC
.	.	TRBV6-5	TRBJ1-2	CASSNSAAGGGYTF	TGTGCCAGCAGTAACTCCGCCGCGGGAGGTGGCTACACCTTC
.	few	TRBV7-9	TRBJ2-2	CASSKDGQRGELFF	TGTGCCAGCAGCAAAGACGGACAGCGCGGGGAGCTGTTTTTT
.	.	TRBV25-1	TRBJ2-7	CASSESPGVREQYF	TGTGCCAGCAGTGAATCCCCGGGTGTTCGGGAGCAGTACTTC
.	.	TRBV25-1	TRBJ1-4	CASSGIFGKLFF	TGTGCCAGCAGTGGAATCTTTGGAAAACTGTTTTTT
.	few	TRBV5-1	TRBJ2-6	CASSLNDGYSGANVLTF	TGCGCCAGCAGCCTAAACGACGGGTACTCTGGGGCCAACGTCCTGACTTTC
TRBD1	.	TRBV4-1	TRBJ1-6	CASSQVVGQVNNSPLHF	TGCGCCAGCAGCCAAGTCGTGGGACAGGTGAATAATTCACCCCTCCACTTT
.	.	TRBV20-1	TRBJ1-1	CSARGALDTEAFF	TGCAGTGCTAGAGGGGCGTTGGACACTGAAGCTTTCTTT
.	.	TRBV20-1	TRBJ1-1	CSAPRRMNTEAFF	TGCAGTGCTCCCCGCCGGATGAACACTGAAGCTTTCTTT
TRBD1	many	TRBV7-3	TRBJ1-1	CASRRDSASVNTEAFF	TGTGCCAGCAGGCGGGACAGTGCTAGTGTGAACACTGAAGCTTTCTTT
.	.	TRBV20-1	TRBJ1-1	CSAGFPGNTEAFF	TGCAGTGCTGGATTTCCGGGGAACACTGAAGCTTTCTTT
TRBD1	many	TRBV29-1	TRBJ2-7	CSVYSVRDRGNYEQYF	TGCAGCGTATACTCCGTCCGGGACAGGGGTAACTACGAGCAGTACTTC
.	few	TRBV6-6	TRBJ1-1	CASRLLDGGGEAFF	TGTGCCAGCAGGCTACTGGACGGGGGGGGTGAAGCTTTCTTT
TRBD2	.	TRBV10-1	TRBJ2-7	CASSDPWASGTWYEQYF	TGCGCCAGCAGTGACCCCTGGGCTAGCGGGACCTGGTACGAGCAGTACTTC
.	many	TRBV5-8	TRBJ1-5	CASSRRREVQHF	TGTGCCAGCAGCCGGAGAAGGGAGGTCCAGCATTTT
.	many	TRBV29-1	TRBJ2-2	CSVIAAGTGELFF	TGCAGCGTCATCGCAGCGGGCACCGGGGAGCTGTTTTTT
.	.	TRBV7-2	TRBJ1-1	CASSRSQRGNTEAFF	TGTGCCAGCAGCCGGAGCCAGCGGGGGAACACTGAAGCTTTCTTT
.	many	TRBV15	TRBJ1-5	CATSRESIGFQPQHF	TGTGCCACCAGCAGAGAGAGTATAGGGTTTCAGCCCCAGCATTTT
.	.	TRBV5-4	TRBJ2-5	CASSLGPGNQETQSF	TGTGCCAGCAGCTTGGGGCCGGGGAATCAAGAGACTCAGTCCTTC
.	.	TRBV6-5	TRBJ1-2	CASSEVNTGSAGYTF	TGTGCCAGCAGTGAGGTAAACACAGGATCCGCTGGCTACACCTTC
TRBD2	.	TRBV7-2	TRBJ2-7	CASSQIAGVGYEQYF	TGCGCCAGCAGCCAGATAGCGGGAGTAGGTTACGAGCAGTACTTC
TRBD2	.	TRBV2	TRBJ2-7	CASSEGGAGGRYEQYF	TGTGCCAGCAGTGAAGGTGGAGCGGGAGGGCGATACGAGCAGTACTTC
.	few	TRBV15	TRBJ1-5	CATSQFGGRGDQPQHF	TGTGCCACCAGCCAATTTGGGGGCAGGGGTGATCAGCCCCAGCATTTT
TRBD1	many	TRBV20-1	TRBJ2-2	CSALIRGSPGELFF	TGCAGTGCTCTAATCAGGGGGAGTCCCGGGGAGCTGTTTTTT
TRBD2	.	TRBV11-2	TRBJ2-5	CASSLAAGAETQYF	TGTGCCAGCAGCTTAGCAGCGGGAGCAGAGACCCAGTACTTC
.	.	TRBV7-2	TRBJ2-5	CASSGRREETQYF	TGTGCCAGCAGCGGGCGGAGGGAAGAGACCCAGTACTTC
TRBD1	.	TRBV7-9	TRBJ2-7	CATGQGFLYEQYF	TGTGCCACCGGACAGGGTTTTTTGTACGAGCAGTACTTC
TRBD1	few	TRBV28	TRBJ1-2	CASLPGTVRNYGYTF	TGTGCCAGCTTACCCGGGACAGTACGTAACTATGGCTACACCTTC
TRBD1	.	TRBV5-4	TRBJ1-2	CASSAGGSIGGYTF	TGTGCCAGCAGCGCAGGGGGAAGCATCGGTGGCTACACCTTC
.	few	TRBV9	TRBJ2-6	CASSVEVGGSGANVLTF	TGTGCCAGCAGCGTAGAGGTTGGAGGGTCCGGGGCCAACGTCCTGACTTTC
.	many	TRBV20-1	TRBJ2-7	CSARGLLGYEQYF	TGCAGTGCTAGAGGGCTGCTTGGCTACGAGCAGTACTTC
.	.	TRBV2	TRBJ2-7	CASSEGSDTYEQYF	TGTGCCAGCAGTGAGGGATCTGACACCTACGAGCAGTACTTC
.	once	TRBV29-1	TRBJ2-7	CSSDRRVGYEQYF	TGCAGCTCGGACAGGAGGGTAGGCTACGAGCAGTACTTC
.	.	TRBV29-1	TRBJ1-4	CSVEGALTSGGQNEKLFF	TGCAGCGTTGAAGGGGCCCTGACTAGCGGGGGGCAGAATGAAAAACTGTTTTTT
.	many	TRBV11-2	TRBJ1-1	CASSSLQGLNTEAFF	TGTGCCAGCAGCTCCCTACAAGGGTTGAACACTGAAGCTTTCTTT